The 10 T cell receptor beta chains listed next were all sequenced from one sample in a study of T cell changes during pregnancy in multiple sclerosis. Clones were read by immunoSEQ multiplex PCR, and TCRdb kept only the in-frame ones, dropping some. In the table there are fewer than 50,000 clones, about 90% of which are singletons. The material sequenced was CD4+ T cells from peripheral blood mononuclear cells, taken in the second trimester of pregnancy. These receptors originate from a female donor in good health, enrolled as a control in a pregnancy study.

The V and J genes are TRBV19 and TRBJ2-7, with 8 bases matching TRBD1. This CDR3 spans 14 amino acids. With 3 bases clipped from V and 2 bases from J, the junction kept 3 bases outside the gene matches. The germline V gene has CDR1 LNHDA and CDR2 SQIVND (reference sequence). CDR3 amino acids: CASSIWTGPYEQYF. The DNA for the CDR3 is TGTGCCAGTAGTATCTGGACAGGGCCCTACGAGCAGTACTTC.

This clone appeared a single time. This sequence joins TRBV30 and TRBJ1-1; D might be TRBD1 (5 bases). Germline CDR1 is GTSNPN and CDR2 is SVGIG (reference sequence). Trimming took 0 bases from V and 0 from J, leaving 5 bases between them. This CDR3 has 13 residues. For the CDR3, the DNA is TGTGCCTGGAGTGTACAGGTGAACACTGAAGCTTTCTTT. It translates to CAWSVQVNTEAFF.

The chain is built from TRBV2 and TRBJ1-4; D possibly corresponds to TRBD1 (6 bases). Germline V gene data show CDR1 as SNHLY and CDR2 as FYNNEI. This CDR3 has 15 amino acids. Trimming left V 3 bases short and J 3 bases short, with 11 bases between. As DNA, the CDR3 is TGTGCCAGCAGTGAGGGGGGGCTGGCTAATGAAAAACTGTTTTTT. Translated, it gives CASSEGGLANEKLFF.

V gene TRBV5-4 combines with J gene TRBJ1-5; D unresolved. Germline CDR1 is SGHNT and CDR2 is YYREEE (reference sequence). Trimming pared 2 bases from V and 4 bases from J, leaving 7 bases between. The CDR3 has 13 residues. The CDR3 spells CASSFEGNQPQHF. The CDR3 region has the DNA TGTGCCAGCAGCTTTGAGGGAAATCAGCCCCAGCATTTT.

The chain is built from TRBV13 and TRBJ1-2; D ambiguous. CDR1 PRHDT and CDR2 FYEKMQ come from the germline V gene (reference sequence). V was pared by 1 base and J by 9 bases, with 15 bases between. The CDR3 contains 14 residues. The CDR3 nucleotides are TGTGCCAGCAGCTTAGCCCAGGTGGTAAGAAGCTACACCTTC. It translates to CASSLAQVVRSYTF.

V gene TRBV11-3 combines with J gene TRBJ1-3, with 7 bases matching TRBD1. CDR1 is SGHNT and CDR2 is YENEEA in the germline V gene. V lost 7 bases, J lost 0 bases, and 12 bases stayed unmatched. This CDR3 comprises 17 residues. CDR3 amino acids: CASTPQQGTSSGNTIYF. DNA for the CDR3: TGTGCCAGCACCCCCCAACAGGGGACCTCCTCTGGAAACACCATATATTTT.

V gene TRBV18 combines with J gene TRBJ1-2; 7 nucleotides match TRBD1. V lost 3 bases to trimming and J lost 2 bases; unmatched junction nucleotides: 0. Germline values: CDR1 KGHSH, CDR2 LQKENI. The CDR3 totals 13 residues. This CDR3 reads CASSPGQNYGYTF. Here the CDR3 DNA reads TGTGCCAGCTCACCGGGACAGAACTATGGCTACACCTTC.

This clone was counted once. In DNA, the CDR3 is TGTGCCAGCAGCCCCCAGCAGGGTTCCTACGAGCAGTACTTC. Translation gives CASSPQQGSYEQYF. The rearrangement joins TRBV14 to TRBJ2-7; TRBD1 might be the D (5 bases). The germline V gene has CDR1 SGHDN and CDR2 FVKESK. The V and J ends lost 4 bases and 1 base respectively, with 11 bases between them. The CDR3 is 14 amino acids.

V and J are TRBV7-2 and TRBJ2-1; D remains ambiguous. Trimming took 4 bases from V and 12 from J, leaving 10 bases between them. CDR1 SGHTA and CDR2 FQGNSA come from the germline V gene. The length of the CDR3 is 11 residues. CDR3 sequence: CASSSSMVQFF. In DNA, the CDR3 is TGTGCCAGCAGCTCATCTATGGTGCAGTTCTTC. The variable domain in full, with the rest retrieved from reference TRBV7-2 and TRBJ2-1, is GAGVSQSPSNKVTEKGKDVELRCDPISGHTALYWYRQSLGQGLEFLIYFQGNSAPDKSGLPSDRFSAERTGGSVSTLTIQRTQQEDSAVYLCASSSSMVQFFGPGTRLTVL.

This clone has only one observation. This sequence joins TRBV18 and TRBJ2-1; weak D call: TRBD1 (6 bases). The CDR3 is made up of 15 amino acids. The germline V gene has CDR1 KGHSH and CDR2 LQKENI. The V end was cut by 3 bases, the J end by 6 bases, with 15 bases between. The CDR3 nucleotides are TGTGCCAGCTCACCGGACAGATCGAGCGCCAATGAGCAGTTCTTC. Protein sequence: CASSPDRSSANEQFF.